Presented here are 21 T cell receptor beta chains from one specimen sequenced in a study of identifying expanded T cells in peripheral blood. Assay: immunoSEQ multiplex PCR; the TCRdb copy retains only in-frame clones and omits some. Among around 75,000 clones listed, roughly 88% were seen once. The sequenced sample consisted of blood. All receptors come from a person aged 18 to 70 in good health.

The chain carries TRBV5-1 and TRBJ1-1; 7 bases align to TRBD1. Germline V gene sequence: CDR1 SGHRS, CDR2 YFSETQ. This CDR3 region has 13 residues. The ends lost 4 bases at V and 4 bases at J; junction bases unmatched: 4. In nucleotides, the CDR3 is TGCGCCAGCAGCGATCAGGGGGGCACTGAAGCTTTCTTT. Translating gives CASSDQGGTEAFF.

The rearrangement uses TRBV2 and TRBJ1-2, with TRBD1 matching over 7 bases. The CDR3 is 14 residues long. Germline loops: CDR1 SNHLY, CDR2 FYNNEI. J gave up 1 base and V 6 bases, and 5 bases lay outside the gene matches. The CDR3 sequence: CASRPDRDNYGYTF. The CDR3 bases are TGTGCCAGCAGACCCGACAGGGATAACTATGGCTACACCTTC.

This rearrangement joins TRBV28 to TRBJ2-7; D is undetermined. Trimming removed 6 bases from V and 3 bases from J, with 9 bases in between. The CDR3 spans 12 residues. Germline V gene sequence: CDR1 MDHEN, CDR2 SYDVKM. Here the CDR3 reads CASRSTVYEQYF. The CDR3 DNA is TGTGCCAGCAGATCCACAGTCTACGAGCAGTACTTC.

This chain links TRBV4-3 with TRBJ2-2, with D possibly being TRBD2 (5 bases). V dropped 1 base and J dropped 3 bases, with 9 bases sitting between them. This CDR3 spans 15 amino acids. Per germline, CDR1 LGHNA and CDR2 YSLEER. The CDR3 DNA follows: TGCGCCAGCAGCCAAGCCCGGGAAGACACCGGGGAGCTGTTTTTT. Protein sequence: CASSQAREDTGELFF.

This clone was seen a single time. This chain connects TRBV6-5 to TRBJ2-3; D may be TRBD2 (6 bases). The CDR3 extends over 14 amino acids. V lost 10 bases, J lost 0 bases, and 14 bases lay in between. The V gene's germline CDR1 is MNHEY and CDR2 SVGAGI. CDR3 region: CATHRGLSTDTQYF. Written as DNA, the CDR3 is TGTGCCACTCACCGGGGACTTAGCACAGATACGCAGTATTTT.

Here the CDR3 reads CASSFMGLVGNTEAFF. CDR3 coding DNA: TGCGCCAGCAGCTTTATGGGCTTAGTAGGGAACACTGAAGCTTTCTTT. The chain links TRBV5-1 to TRBJ1-1; D is unresolved. CDR3 length: 16 residues. Germline loops: CDR1 SGHRS, CDR2 YFSETQ. Trimming took 2 bases from V and 1 from J, leaving 15 bases between them.

This clone came up once. V gene TRBV19 combines with J gene TRBJ1-6; D not resolved. Germline V gives CDR1 LNHDA, CDR2 SQIVND (reference sequence). The CDR3 sequence is 16 residues long. V was cut by 3 bases and J by 0 bases, with 9 bases left in between. The CDR3 spells CASSISGSSYNSPLHF. The CDR3 bases are TGTGCCAGTAGTATTTCAGGTTCCTCCTATAATTCACCCCTCCACTTT.

This clone was found a few times. The rearrangement joins TRBV5-4 to TRBJ2-5; TRBD1 might be the D (5 bases). Trimming shortened V by 4 bases and J by 2 bases, and 12 bases separated the two germline ends. The CDR3 sequence is 14 residues long. CDR1 is SGHNT, CDR2 YYREEE, per germline (reference sequence). CDR3 sequence reads: CASSPLGQQETQYF. The CDR3 DNA is TGTGCCAGCAGCCCATTGGGGCAGCAAGAGACCCAGTACTTC.

The chain couples TRBV4-2 to TRBJ1-1; D might be TRBD1 (5 bases). The V and J ends lost 5 bases and 8 bases respectively, with 30 bases between them. Looked up from germline, CDR1 is LGHNA and CDR2 is YNFKEQ. The CDR3 is 18 amino acids. The CDR3 coding sequence is TGTGCCAGCAGCTATAAGGAGGGGACGGAGGTCTGGCAACCGGAAGCTTTCTTT. Translation: CASSYKEGTEVWQPEAFF.

V gene TRBV30 combines with J gene TRBJ1-2; D is unclear. The CDR3 is 14 amino acids. Per germline, CDR1 GTSNPN and CDR2 SVGIG (reference sequence). The germline V and J ends were trimmed by 1 base and 8 bases, with 17 bases remaining between them. CDR3 residues: CAWSDPSRVGGYTF. CDR3 sequence (DNA): TGTGCCTGGAGTGATCCATCTAGGGTTGGGGGCTACACCTTC.

V and J are TRBV19 and TRBJ1-2; the match to TRBD1 covers 7 bases. V lost 4 bases, J lost 1 base, and 12 bases stayed unmatched. The germline V gene has CDR1 LNHDA and CDR2 SQIVND (reference sequence). This CDR3 contains 17 residues. CDR3 in amino acids: CASSTAYRGPLNYGYTF. Here the CDR3 DNA reads TGTGCCAGTAGTACTGCGTACAGGGGCCCCCTTAACTATGGCTACACCTTC.

CDR3 DNA sequence: TGTGCCAGCTCACCACAGGACAGACGAAATAATGAAAAACTGTTTTTT. Residues: CASSPQDRRNNEKLFF. The V gene is TRBV18, the J gene TRBJ1-4, with D perhaps TRBD1 (6 bases). The germline gives CDR1 KGHSH, CDR2 LQKENI. This CDR3 spans 16 amino acids. V lost 1 base and J lost 4, with 13 bases in between.

The chain combines TRBV6-6 with TRBJ1-2, with D unresolved. In germline, CDR1 is MNHNY, CDR2 SVGAGI (reference sequence). This CDR3 contains 14 residues. Trimming pared 6 bases from V and 4 bases from J, leaving 15 bases between. The CDR3 loop is CASSHEGTGYGYTF. Written as DNA, the CDR3 is TGTGCCAGCAGCCATGAGGGTACTGGCTATGGCTACACCTTC.

The rearrangement joins TRBV19 to TRBJ2-5, with unresolved D. The germline V gene has CDR1 LNHDA and CDR2 SQIVND (reference sequence). The CDR3 has 12 amino acids. V was shortened by 5 bases and J by 4 bases, with 8 bases between the two germline ends. As DNA, the CDR3 is TGTGCCAGTAGTGCCGCTAGAGAGACCCAGTACTTC. Its protein is CASSAARETQYF.

This sequence joins TRBV4-2 and TRBJ2-7; D not certain. V lost 0 bases and J 7 bases, leaving 10 bases between the germline ends. This CDR3 region has 13 residues. Per germline, CDR1 LGHNA and CDR2 YNFKEQ. The CDR3: CASSQDTPREQYF. Written as DNA, the CDR3 is TGTGCCAGCAGCCAAGATACCCCTCGGGAGCAGTACTTC.

The chain links TRBV28 to TRBJ2-5, with 12 bases lining up with TRBD2. From germline, CDR1 is MDHEN and CDR2 SYDVKM. Losses at the gene ends were 10 bases for V and 2 bases for J; bases not matched to a gene: 8. The CDR3 has 15 amino acids. The CDR3 loop is CATRLAGGRQETQYF. The CDR3 region has the DNA TGTGCCACCCGCCTAGCGGGAGGGCGGCAAGAGACCCAGTACTTC.

The chain links TRBV11-2 to TRBJ1-6; D is unresolved. CDR1 is SGHAT, CDR2 FQNNGV, per germline. V lost 5 bases and J lost 8, with 19 bases in between. The CDR3 is made up of 16 amino acids. The CDR3 DNA follows: TGTGCCAGCAGCGAAGTCCCCGGCGCGGGATATTCACCCCTCCACTTT. This encodes CASSEVPGAGYSPLHF.

The chain joins TRBV6-5 to TRBJ2-3, with D unresolved. There are 11 residues in the CDR3. CDR1 is MNHEY and CDR2 is SVGAGI in the germline V gene. V lost 5 bases to trimming and J lost 5 bases, with 5 bases between them. The CDR3 DNA follows: TGTGCCAGCAGTGAATTAGATACGCAGTATTTT. It translates to CASSELDTQYF.

J is TRBJ2-7 and V is TRBV11-2, with D possibly TRBD1 on 6 matching bases. Per germline, CDR1 SGHAT and CDR2 FQNNGV. The V end was cut by 6 bases, the J end by 3 bases, with 27 bases between. This CDR3 comprises 18 residues. The CDR3 here is CASSPTRRKKGDVYEQYF. The DNA of the CDR3 is TGTGCCAGCAGTCCGACACGGCGGAAAAAGGGGGATGTCTACGAGCAGTACTTC.

The V and J genes are TRBV7-8 and TRBJ2-7, with 9 bases lining up with TRBD1. This CDR3 comprises 17 residues. The V and J ends lost 5 bases and 1 base, in that order; junction bases with no gene match: 12. Germline CDR1 is SGHVS and CDR2 is FQNEAQ. The CDR3 sequence: CASSPIRQQGASYEQYF. CDR3 DNA: TGTGCCAGCAGCCCTATTAGGCAACAGGGGGCATCCTACGAGCAGTACTTC.

The rearrangement uses TRBV5-1 and TRBJ2-1; 10 nucleotides line up with TRBD2. The CDR3 is made up of 17 amino acids. CDR1 and CDR2 from the germline V gene are SGHRS and YFSETQ. Germline trimming cut 5 bases from V and 2 bases from J; bases unmatched to any gene: 10. The CDR3 nucleotides read TGCGCCAGCAGGCTCCTGGGGACTAGCGCAACCTACAATGAGCAGTTCTTC. It specifies CASRLLGTSATYNEQFF.